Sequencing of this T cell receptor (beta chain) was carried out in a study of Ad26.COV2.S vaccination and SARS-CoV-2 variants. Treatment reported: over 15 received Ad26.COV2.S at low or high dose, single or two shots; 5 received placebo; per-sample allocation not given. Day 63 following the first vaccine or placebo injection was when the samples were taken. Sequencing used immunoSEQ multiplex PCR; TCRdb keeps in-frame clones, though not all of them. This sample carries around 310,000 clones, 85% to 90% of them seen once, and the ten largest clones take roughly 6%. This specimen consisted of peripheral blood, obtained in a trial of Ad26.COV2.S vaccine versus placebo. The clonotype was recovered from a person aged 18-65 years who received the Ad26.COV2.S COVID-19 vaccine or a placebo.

CDR3 nucleotide sequence: TGTGCCAGCAGAAATTTAGCGGGAGGGCCGAATACGCAGTATTTT. Its translation: CASRNLAGGPNTQYF. V is TRBV27 and J is TRBJ2-3; 11 bases map to TRBD2. Per the germline V gene, CDR1 is MNHEY and CDR2 is SMNVEV (reference sequence). The J segment lost 7 bases and the V segment lost 6 bases, leaving 9 bases of the junction unmatched. The CDR3 is 15 amino acids.